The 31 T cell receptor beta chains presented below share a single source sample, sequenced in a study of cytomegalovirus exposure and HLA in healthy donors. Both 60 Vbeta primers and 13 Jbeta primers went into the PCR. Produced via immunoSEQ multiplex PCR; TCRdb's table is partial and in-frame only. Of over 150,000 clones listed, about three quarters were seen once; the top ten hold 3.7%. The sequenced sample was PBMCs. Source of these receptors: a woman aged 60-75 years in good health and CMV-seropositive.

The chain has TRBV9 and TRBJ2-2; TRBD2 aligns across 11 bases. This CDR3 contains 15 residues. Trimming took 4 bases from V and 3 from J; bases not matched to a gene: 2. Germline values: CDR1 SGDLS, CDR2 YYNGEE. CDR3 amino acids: CASSLAGGYTGELFF. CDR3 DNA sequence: TGTGCCAGCAGCCTAGCGGGAGGATACACCGGGGAGCTGTTTTTT.

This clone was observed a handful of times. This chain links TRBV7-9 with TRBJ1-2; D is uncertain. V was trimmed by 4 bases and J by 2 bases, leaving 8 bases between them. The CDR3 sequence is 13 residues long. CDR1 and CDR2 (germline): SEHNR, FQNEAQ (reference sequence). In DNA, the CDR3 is TGTGCCAGCAGCTGGGCCAGAAACTATGGCTACACCTTC. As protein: CASSWARNYGYTF.

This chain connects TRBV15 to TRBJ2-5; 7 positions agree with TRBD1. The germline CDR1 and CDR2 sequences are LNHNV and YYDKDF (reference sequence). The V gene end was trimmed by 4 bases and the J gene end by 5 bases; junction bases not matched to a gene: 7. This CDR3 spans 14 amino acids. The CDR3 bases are TGTGCCACCAGCATATACAGGGGCACCGAGACCCAGTACTTC. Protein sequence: CATSIYRGTETQYF. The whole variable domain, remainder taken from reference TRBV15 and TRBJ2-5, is DAMVIQNPRYQVTQFGKPVTLSCSQTLNHNVMYWYQQKSSQAPKLLFHYYDKDFNNEADTPDNFQSRRPNTSFCFLDIRSPGLGDTAMYLCATSIYRGTETQYFGPGTRLLVL.

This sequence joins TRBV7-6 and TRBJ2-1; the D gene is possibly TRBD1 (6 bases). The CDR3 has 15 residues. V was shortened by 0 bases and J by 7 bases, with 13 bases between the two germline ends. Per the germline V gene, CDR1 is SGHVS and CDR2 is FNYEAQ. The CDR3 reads CASSLAGWQGNEQFF. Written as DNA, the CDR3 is TGTGCCAGCAGCTTAGCAGGTTGGCAGGGGAATGAGCAGTTCTTC. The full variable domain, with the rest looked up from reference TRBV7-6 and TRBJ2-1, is GAGVSQSPRYKVTKRGQDVALRCDPISGHVSLYWYRQALGQGPEFLTYFNYEAQQDKSGLPNDRFSAERPEGSISTLTIQRTEQRDSAMYRCASSLAGWQGNEQFFGPGTRLTVL.

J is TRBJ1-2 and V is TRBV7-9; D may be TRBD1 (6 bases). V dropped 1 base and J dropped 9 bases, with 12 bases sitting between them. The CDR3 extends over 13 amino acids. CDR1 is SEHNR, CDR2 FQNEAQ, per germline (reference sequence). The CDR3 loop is CASSLEGGRRYTF. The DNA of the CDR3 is TGTGCCAGCAGCTTAGAGGGGGGGCGCCGCTACACCTTC.

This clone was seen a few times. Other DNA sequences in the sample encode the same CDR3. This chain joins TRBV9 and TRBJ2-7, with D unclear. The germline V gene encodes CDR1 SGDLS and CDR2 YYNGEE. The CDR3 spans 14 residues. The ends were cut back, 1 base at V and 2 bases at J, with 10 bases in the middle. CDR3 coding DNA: TGTGCCAGCAGCGTAACAACAGAGCCCTACGAGCAGTACTTC. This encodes CASSVTTEPYEQYF.

The chain's CDR3 is CASSYRNTEAFF. The CDR3 bases are TGTGCCAGCAGTTATAGGAACACTGAAGCTTTCTTT. The chain carries TRBV28 and TRBJ1-1; D ambiguous. Trimming took off 4 bases at V and 1 base at J, with 4 bases between the two ends. The germline V gene encodes CDR1 MDHEN and CDR2 SYDVKM. CDR3 length equals 12 residues.

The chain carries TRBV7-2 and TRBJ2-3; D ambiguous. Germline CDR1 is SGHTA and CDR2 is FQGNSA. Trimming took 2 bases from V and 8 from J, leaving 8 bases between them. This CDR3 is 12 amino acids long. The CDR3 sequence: CASSLMRTTQYF. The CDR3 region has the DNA TGTGCCAGCAGCTTAATGCGTACTACGCAGTATTTT.

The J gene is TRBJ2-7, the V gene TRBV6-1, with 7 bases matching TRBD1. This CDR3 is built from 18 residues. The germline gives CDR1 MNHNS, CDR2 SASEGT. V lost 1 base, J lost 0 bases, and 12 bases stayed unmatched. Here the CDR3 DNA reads TGTGCCAGCAGTGAAGGGGCAGGGGGAAATACCTACTCCTACGAGCAGTACTTC. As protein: CASSEGAGGNTYSYEQYF.

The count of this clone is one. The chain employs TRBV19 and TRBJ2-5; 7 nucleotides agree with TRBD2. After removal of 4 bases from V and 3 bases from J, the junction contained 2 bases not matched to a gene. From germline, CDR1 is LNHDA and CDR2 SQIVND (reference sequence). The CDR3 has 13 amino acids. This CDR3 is CASSTGREETQYF. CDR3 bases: TGTGCCAGTAGTACGGGGAGGGAAGAGACCCAGTACTTC.

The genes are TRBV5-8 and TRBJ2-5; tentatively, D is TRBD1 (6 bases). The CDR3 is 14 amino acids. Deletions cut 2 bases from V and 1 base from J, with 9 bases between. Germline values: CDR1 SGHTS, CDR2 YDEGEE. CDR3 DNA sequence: TGTGCCAGCAGCTTCCGGGACACCCAAGAGACCCAGTACTTC. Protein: CASSFRDTQETQYF.

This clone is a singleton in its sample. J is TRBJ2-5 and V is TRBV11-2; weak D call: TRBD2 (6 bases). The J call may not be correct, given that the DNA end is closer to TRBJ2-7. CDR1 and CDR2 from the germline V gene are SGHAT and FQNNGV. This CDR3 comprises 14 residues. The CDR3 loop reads CASSSGGSGYEQYF. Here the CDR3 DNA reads TGTGCCAGCAGCTCAGGAGGTAGCGGCTACGAGCAGTACTTC.

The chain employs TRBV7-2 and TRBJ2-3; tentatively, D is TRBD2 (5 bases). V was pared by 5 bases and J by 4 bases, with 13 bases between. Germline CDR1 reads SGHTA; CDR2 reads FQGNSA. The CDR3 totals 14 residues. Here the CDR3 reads CASSPGIRADTQYF. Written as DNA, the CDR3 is TGTGCCAGCAGCCCCGGGATCAGAGCAGATACGCAGTATTTT.

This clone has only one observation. DNA of the CDR3: TGTGCCAGCAGCTTAGGGCCGGGACAGGGGTCCCACGAGCAGTACTTC. Translation gives CASSLGPGQGSHEQYF. The chain combines TRBV7-2 with TRBJ2-7; 10 bases fit TRBD1. Germline-derived CDR1 and CDR2 are SGHTA and FQGNSA. CDR3 length: 16 amino acids. The junction had 8 bases not matched to a gene; V was cut back by 1 base and J by 5 bases.

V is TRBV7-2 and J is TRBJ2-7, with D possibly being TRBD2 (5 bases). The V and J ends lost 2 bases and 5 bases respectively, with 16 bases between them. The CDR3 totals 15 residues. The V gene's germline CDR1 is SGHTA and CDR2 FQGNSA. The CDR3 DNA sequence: TGTGCCAGCAGCTTACAGCGAGGGAGCATCCACGAGCAGTACTTC. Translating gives CASSLQRGSIHEQYF.

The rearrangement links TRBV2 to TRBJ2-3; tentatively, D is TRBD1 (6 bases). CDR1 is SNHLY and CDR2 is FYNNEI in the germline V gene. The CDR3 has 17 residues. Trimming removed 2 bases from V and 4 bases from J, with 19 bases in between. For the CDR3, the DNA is TGTGCCAGCAGTGAATCGTTTGGGGGCTTCGGATCAGATACGCAGTATTTT. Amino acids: CASSESFGGFGSDTQYF.

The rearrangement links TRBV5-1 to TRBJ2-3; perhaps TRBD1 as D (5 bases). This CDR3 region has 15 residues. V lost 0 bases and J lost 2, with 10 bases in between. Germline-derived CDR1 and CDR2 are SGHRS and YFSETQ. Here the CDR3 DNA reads TGCGCCAGCAGCTTGGCTTCAGGGTTCACAGATACGCAGTATTTT. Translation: CASSLASGFTDTQYF.

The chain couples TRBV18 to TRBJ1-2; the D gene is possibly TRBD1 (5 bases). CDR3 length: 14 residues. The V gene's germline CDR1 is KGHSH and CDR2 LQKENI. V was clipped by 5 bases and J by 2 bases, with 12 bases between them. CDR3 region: CASSGEDRNYGYTF. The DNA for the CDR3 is TGTGCCAGCTCAGGGGAAGACAGAAACTATGGCTACACCTTC.

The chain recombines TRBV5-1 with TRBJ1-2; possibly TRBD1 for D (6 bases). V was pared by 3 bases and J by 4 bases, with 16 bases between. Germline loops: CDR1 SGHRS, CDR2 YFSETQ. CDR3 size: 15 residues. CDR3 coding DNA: TGCGCCAGCAGCTCAGGGGACACCTCGGGCTATGGCTACACCTTC. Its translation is CASSSGDTSGYGYTF.

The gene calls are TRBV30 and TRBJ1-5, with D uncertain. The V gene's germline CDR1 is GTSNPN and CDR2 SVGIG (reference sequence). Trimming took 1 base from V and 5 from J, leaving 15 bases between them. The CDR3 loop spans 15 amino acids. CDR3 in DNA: TGTGCCTGGAGTGAATCACTTTTGCGATATCAGCCCCAGCATTTT. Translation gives CAWSESLLRYQPQHF. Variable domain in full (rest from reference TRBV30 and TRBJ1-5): SQTIHQWPATLVQPVGSPLSLECTVEGTSNPNLYWYRQAAGRGLQLLFYSVGIGQISSEVPQNLSASRPQDRQFILSSKKLLLSDSGFYLCAWSESLLRYQPQHFGDGTRLSIL.

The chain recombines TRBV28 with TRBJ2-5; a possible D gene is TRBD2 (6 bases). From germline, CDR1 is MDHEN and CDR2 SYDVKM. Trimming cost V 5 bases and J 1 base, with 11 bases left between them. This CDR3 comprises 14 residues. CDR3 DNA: TGTGCCAGCAGTATCCGGGGACTCCAAGAGACCCAGTACTTC. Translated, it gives CASSIRGLQETQYF.

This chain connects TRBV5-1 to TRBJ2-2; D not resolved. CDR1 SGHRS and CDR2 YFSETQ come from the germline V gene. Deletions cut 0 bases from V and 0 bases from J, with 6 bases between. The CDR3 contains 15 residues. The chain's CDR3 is CASSLVVTNTGELFF. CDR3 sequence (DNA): TGCGCCAGCAGCTTGGTAGTTACGAACACCGGGGAGCTGTTTTTT.

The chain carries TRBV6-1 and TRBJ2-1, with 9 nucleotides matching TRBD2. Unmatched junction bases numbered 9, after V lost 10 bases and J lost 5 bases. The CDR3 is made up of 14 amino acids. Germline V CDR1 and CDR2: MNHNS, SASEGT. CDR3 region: CATFSGSLNNEQFF. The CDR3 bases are TGTGCCACCTTTAGCGGGAGCCTCAACAATGAGCAGTTCTTC.

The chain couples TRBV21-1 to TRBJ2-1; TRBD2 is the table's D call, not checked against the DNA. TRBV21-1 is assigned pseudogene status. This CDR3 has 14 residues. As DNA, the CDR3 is TGTGCCAGCAGCAATCACCCTAGCGCGGATGAGCAGTTCTTC. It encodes CASSNHPSADEQFF.

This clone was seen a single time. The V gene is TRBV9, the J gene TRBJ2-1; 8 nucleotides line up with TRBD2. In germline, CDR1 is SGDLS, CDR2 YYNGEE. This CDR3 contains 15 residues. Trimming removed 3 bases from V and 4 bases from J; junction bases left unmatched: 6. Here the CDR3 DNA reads TGTGCCAGCAGCGAACGGACTAGCCAATACAATGAGCAGTTCTTC. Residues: CASSERTSQYNEQFF.

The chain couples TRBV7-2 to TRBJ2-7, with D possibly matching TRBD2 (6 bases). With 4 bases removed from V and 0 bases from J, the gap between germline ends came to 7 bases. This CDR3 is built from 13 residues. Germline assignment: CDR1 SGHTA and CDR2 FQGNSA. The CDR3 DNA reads TGTGCCAGCAGCTGGACTATCTCCTACGAGCAGTACTTC. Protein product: CASSWTISYEQYF. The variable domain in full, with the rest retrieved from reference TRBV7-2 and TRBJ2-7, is GAGVSQSPSNKVTEKGKDVELRCDPISGHTALYWYRQSLGQGLEFLIYFQGNSAPDKSGLPSDRFSAERTGGSVSTLTIQRTQQEDSAVYLCASSWTISYEQYFGPGTRLTVT.

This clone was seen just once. The CDR3 here is CASSYGDRANTIYF. The CDR3 region has the DNA TGTGCCAGCAGTTACGGGGACAGGGCTAACACCATATATTTT. This rearrangement joins TRBV6-6 to TRBJ1-3, with 9 nucleotides matching TRBD1. CDR3 length: 14 amino acids. CDR1 is MNHNY, CDR2 SVGAGI, per germline (reference sequence). The ends lost 2 bases at V and 7 bases at J; junction bases unmatched: 3.

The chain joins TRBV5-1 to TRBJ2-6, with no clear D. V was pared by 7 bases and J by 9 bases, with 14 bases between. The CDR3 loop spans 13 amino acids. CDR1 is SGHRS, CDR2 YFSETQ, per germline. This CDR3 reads CASGLTYFNVLTF. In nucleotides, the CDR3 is TGCGCCAGCGGGCTCACCTATTTCAACGTCCTGACTTTC.

This CDR3 is CASSEGYTGELFF. The CDR3 DNA is TGTGCCAGCAGCGAGGGATACACCGGGGAGCTGTTTTTT. The chain employs TRBV11-2 and TRBJ2-2; D possibly corresponds to TRBD2 (5 bases). Germline V gene lookup returns CDR1 SGHAT and CDR2 FQNNGV. CDR3 size: 13 residues. With 5 bases removed from V and 3 bases from J, the gap between germline ends came to 7 bases.

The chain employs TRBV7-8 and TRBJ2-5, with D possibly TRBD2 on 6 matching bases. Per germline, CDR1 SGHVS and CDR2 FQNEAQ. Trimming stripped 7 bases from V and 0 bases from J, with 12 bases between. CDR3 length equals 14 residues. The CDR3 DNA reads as TGTGCCAGCAATAGGGGCGGGAACCAAGAGACCCAGTACTTC. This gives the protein CASNRGGNQETQYF.

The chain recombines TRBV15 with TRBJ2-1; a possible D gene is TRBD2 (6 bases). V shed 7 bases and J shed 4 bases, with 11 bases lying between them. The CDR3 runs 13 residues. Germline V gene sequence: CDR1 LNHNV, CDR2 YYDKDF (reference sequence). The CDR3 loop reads CATMGGIYNEQFF. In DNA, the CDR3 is TGTGCCACCATGGGGGGAATTTACAATGAGCAGTTCTTC.